These T cell receptor beta chains were read from a single sample in a study of CD4 T cells in relation to SARS-CoV-2 and coronaviruses. The assay was immunoSEQ multiplex PCR, and TCRdb's table has in-frame clones only and misses some. The table has just under 30,000 clones, 75% to 80% seen once. These receptors' antigens are unknown. Sequenced: CD4+ T cells from PBMCs, cultured in vitro. The source is a human donor in good health. CDR3s include the opening cysteine and the closing phenylalanine or tryptophan. Each record gives: J gene, clone size, V gene, D gene, CDR3 protein, CDR3 DNA. D genes are given only for firm matches. Clone size, where shown, is once, few, many, or a class for clones that have expanded.

J gene: TRBJ2-7; clone size: -; V gene: TRBV3-1/TRBV3-2; D gene: TRBD1; CDR3 protein: CASSPGQGTHEQYF; CDR3 DNA: TGTGCCAGCAGCCCCGGACAGGGGACCCACGAGCAGTACTTC
J gene: TRBJ1-3; clone size: -; V gene: TRBV9; D gene: -; CDR3 protein: CASSPQATPRSGNTIYF; CDR3 DNA: TGTGCCAGCAGCCCCCAAGCGACACCACGCTCTGGAAACACCATATATTTT
J gene: TRBJ1-1; clone size: few; V gene: TRBV11-3; D gene: -; CDR3 protein: CASSLNPNTEAFF; CDR3 DNA: TGTGCCAGCAGCTTAAACCCGAACACTGAAGCTTTCTTT
J gene: TRBJ1-2; clone size: once; V gene: TRBV6-2/TRBV6-3; D gene: -; CDR3 protein: CASSNLPGELNYGYTF; CDR3 DNA: TGTGCCAGCAGTAACCTTCCAGGGGAACTTAACTATGGCTACACCTTC
J gene: TRBJ2-5; clone size: -; V gene: TRBV19; D gene: TRBD2; CDR3 protein: CASSIGTSRETQYF; CDR3 DNA: TGTGCCAGTAGTATAGGGACTAGTAGGGAGACCCAGTACTTC
J gene: TRBJ2-1; clone size: -; V gene: TRBV9; D gene: TRBD1; CDR3 protein: CASSPWTGWSNEQFF; CDR3 DNA: TGTGCCAGCAGCCCCTGGACAGGGTGGAGTAATGAGCAGTTCTTC
J gene: TRBJ1-5; clone size: -; V gene: TRBV5-1; D gene: -; CDR3 protein: CASSLEGRNQPQHF; CDR3 DNA: TGCGCCAGCAGCTTGGAAGGGAGAAATCAGCCCCAGCATTTT
J gene: TRBJ2-7; clone size: few; V gene: TRBV7-9; D gene: -; CDR3 protein: CASSSPPGSGTYEQYF; CDR3 DNA: TGTGCCAGCAGCTCCCCTCCGGGGAGCGGTACCTACGAGCAGTACTTC
J gene: TRBJ2-3; clone size: once; V gene: TRBV7-8; D gene: -; CDR3 protein: CASSTYKQGSDTQYF; CDR3 DNA: TGTGCCAGCAGCACCTACAAACAGGGTTCAGATACGCAGTATTTT
J gene: TRBJ2-7; clone size: -; V gene: TRBV12-3/TRBV12-4; D gene: TRBD1; CDR3 protein: CASSSNRGVQYF; CDR3 DNA: TGTGCCAGCAGTTCAAACAGGGGGGTGCAGTACTTC
J gene: TRBJ2-4; clone size: -; V gene: TRBV3-1/TRBV3-2; D gene: -; CDR3 protein: CASSREKNIQYF; CDR3 DNA: TGTGCCAGCAGCCGAGAAAAAAACATTCAGTACTTC
J gene: TRBJ1-2; clone size: -; V gene: TRBV29-1; D gene: -; CDR3 protein: CSVGGFYGYTF; CDR3 DNA: TGCAGCGTTGGAGGGTTCTATGGCTACACCTTC
J gene: TRBJ1-4; clone size: -; V gene: TRBV5-1; D gene: TRBD1; CDR3 protein: CASRTGSGGNEKLFF; CDR3 DNA: TGCGCCAGCAGGACAGGGTCCGGGGGGAATGAAAAACTGTTTTTT
J gene: TRBJ2-7; clone size: few; V gene: TRBV6-1; D gene: TRBD2; CDR3 protein: CASSEWGGGEQYF; CDR3 DNA: TGTGCCAGCAGTGAATGGGGGGGTGGCGAGCAGTACTTC
J gene: TRBJ1-2; clone size: -; V gene: TRBV28; D gene: TRBD1; CDR3 protein: CASSSGTGTYGYTF; CDR3 DNA: TGTGCCAGCAGTTCGGGGACAGGGACCTATGGCTACACCTTC
J gene: TRBJ2-7; clone size: -; V gene: TRBV18; D gene: -; CDR3 protein: CASSPRPDHYEQYF; CDR3 DNA: TGTGCCAGCTCACCACGGCCTGACCACTACGAGCAGTACTTC
J gene: TRBJ1-1; clone size: once; V gene: TRBV27; D gene: TRBD1; CDR3 protein: CASSPGTVMNTEAFF; CDR3 DNA: TGTGCCAGCAGTCCCGGGACAGTTATGAACACTGAAGCTTTCTTT
J gene: TRBJ1-5; clone size: -; V gene: TRBV5-8; D gene: -; CDR3 protein: CASNQEDQPQHF; CDR3 DNA: TGTGCCAGCAATCAGGAGGATCAGCCCCAGCATTTT
J gene: TRBJ2-2; clone size: -; V gene: TRBV10-3; D gene: -; CDR3 protein: CAISESTRWARRRGLFF; CDR3 DNA: TGTGCCATCAGTGAGTCGACTCGATGGGCCAGGAGAAGGGGGCTGTTTTTT
J gene: TRBJ1-1; clone size: -; V gene: TRBV6-6; D gene: -; CDR3 protein: CASSWANTEAFF; CDR3 DNA: TGTGCCAGCAGTTGGGCTAACACTGAAGCTTTCTTT